These 24 T cell receptor beta chains were sequenced from one sample in a study of blood T cell repertoires in COVID-19. Profiled with immunoSEQ multiplex PCR; TCRdb holds only in-frame clones, not every one. In the table there are about 140,000 clones, about four fifths of which are singletons. The material sequenced was peripheral blood. The receptors were gathered from a woman aged 55 to 70 with acute or convalescent COVID-19.

The V gene is TRBV27, the J gene TRBJ2-7, with 10 nucleotides matching TRBD2. Germline CDR1 is MNHEY and CDR2 is SMNVEV (reference sequence). The trim removed 5 bases at V and 3 bases at J, leaving 16 bases unmatched. This CDR3 is 18 amino acids long. The CDR3 DNA follows: TGTGCCAGCAGTCGAGCGGGAGGGCCTACGTCCGTAAACTACGAGCAGTACTTC. It translates to CASSRAGGPTSVNYEQYF.

The chain is built from TRBV28 and TRBJ1-2; 8 bases map to TRBD1. V was clipped by 5 bases and J by 6 bases; unmatched bases: 5. The CDR3 length is 13 residues. Germline-derived CDR1 and CDR2 are MDHEN and SYDVKM. The CDR3 nucleotides are TGTGCCAGCAGTAGTGGACAGGGCGATGGCTACACCTTC. This codes for CASSSGQGDGYTF.

V and J are TRBV20-1 and TRBJ2-1; TRBD2 agrees at 7 bases. Germline CDR1 DFQATT, CDR2 SNEGSKA (reference sequence). The V segment lost 3 bases and the J segment 9 bases; nucleotides outside the gene matches: 8. The CDR3 spans 13 residues. CDR3 nucleotide sequence: TGCAGTGCTAGTCGCGGACTAGTTGTTGAGCAGTTCTTC. Translated, it gives CSASRGLVVEQFF.

The CDR3 coding sequence is TGTGCCAGCAGCTTAGCGCGAGGAACTGAAGCTTTCTTT. Its protein is CASSLARGTEAFF. The genes are TRBV7-9 and TRBJ1-1; D unresolved. Germline lookup yields CDR1 SEHNR and CDR2 FQNEAQ (reference sequence). Trimming left V 0 bases short and J 5 bases short, with 7 bases between. The CDR3 covers 13 residues. The whole variable domain, filled in from reference TRBV7-9 and TRBJ1-1, reads DTGVSQNPRHKITKRGQNVTFRCDPISEHNRLYWYRQTLGQGPEFLTYFQNEAQLEKSRLLSDRFSAERPKGSFSTLEIQRTEQGDSAMYLCASSLARGTEAFFGQGTRLTVV.

V usage is TRBV7-9 and J usage is TRBJ2-4; D is perhaps TRBD2 (6 bases). Germline V gives CDR1 SEHNR, CDR2 FQNEAQ (reference sequence). The CDR3 extends over 15 amino acids. With 3 bases removed from V and 0 bases from J, the gap between germline ends came to 9 bases. CDR3 DNA: TGTGCCAGCAGCTTTTGGGACTTAGCCAAAAACATTCAGTACTTC. It specifies CASSFWDLAKNIQYF.

The CDR3 is CASSVQAFGSPLHF. CDR3 DNA: TGTGCCAGCAGCGTACAGGCGTTCGGCTCACCCCTCCACTTT. The chain joins TRBV9 to TRBJ1-6; D remains ambiguous. The V gene's germline CDR1 is SGDLS and CDR2 YYNGEE. The CDR3 loop spans 14 amino acids. V was trimmed by 1 base and J by 10 bases, leaving 12 bases between them.

The V call is TRBV10-3, the J call TRBJ2-7; D perhaps matches TRBD1 (6 bases). The CDR3 loop spans 15 amino acids. V gave up 0 bases and J gave up 2 bases, with 11 bases separating them. Germline values: CDR1 ENHRY, CDR2 SYGVKD. The CDR3, as DNA: TGTGCCATCAGTGAGTCTCAGGGGCCAACCTACGAGCAGTACTTC. Protein sequence: CAISESQGPTYEQYF.

The J gene is TRBJ1-6, the V gene TRBV5-6, with 7 bases that match TRBD1. The CDR3 contains 15 residues. From germline, CDR1 is SGHDT and CDR2 YYEEEE. With 5 bases clipped from V and 7 bases from J, the junction kept 9 bases outside the gene matches. As DNA, the CDR3 is TGTGCCAGCAGTGATCTTGGGACAGCCAATTCACCCCTCCACTTT. Translated: CASSDLGTANSPLHF.

The chain is built from TRBV7-9 and TRBJ2-1, with TRBD2 matching 8 bases. CDR3 length: 19 amino acids. V lost 5 bases and J lost 4; bases outside the gene matches: 19. Germline V gene lookup returns CDR1 SEHNR and CDR2 FQNEAQ (reference sequence). The DNA of the CDR3 is TGTGCCAGCAGCCCTTCCTCGACTAGCGCGGCCCAAATTTACAATGAGCAGTTCTTC. The encoded protein is CASSPSSTSAAQIYNEQFF.

The chain links TRBV28 to TRBJ2-1, with 11 bases that match TRBD2. V shed 2 bases, J shed 8 bases, and the junction held 14 bases outside the gene matches. The germline gives CDR1 MDHEN, CDR2 SYDVKM. The CDR3 loop spans 18 amino acids. The CDR3 coding sequence is TGTGCCAGCAGTTTAACCCCTGGCGATAGCGGGAGGGGGTATGAGCAGTTCTTC. Its translation is CASSLTPGDSGRGYEQFF.

In nucleotides, the CDR3 is TGTGCCAGCAGCTTAGCGCTAGACGGGGGCGGGGAGCTGTTTTTT. This sequence encodes CASSLALDGGGELFF. J is TRBJ2-2 and V is TRBV7-2, with TRBD2 as a possible D gene (6 bases). CDR1 is SGHTA, CDR2 FQGNSA, per germline. Deletions cut 0 bases from V and 7 bases from J, with 12 bases between. CDR3 length: 15 residues.

The CDR3 loop is CASSLFSWYREETQYF. The CDR3 region has the DNA TGCGCCAGCAGCTTGTTTAGTTGGTACAGGGAAGAGACCCAGTACTTC. This chain connects TRBV5-1 to TRBJ2-5, with D perhaps TRBD1 (6 bases). The V and J ends lost 1 base and 3 bases respectively, with 16 bases between them. This CDR3 contains 16 residues. Germline V lookup: CDR1 SGHRS, CDR2 YFSETQ.

The rearrangement joins TRBV28 to TRBJ2-1; 11 bases fit TRBD2. The CDR3 loop spans 16 amino acids. V shed 7 bases, J shed 8 bases, and the junction held 13 bases outside the gene matches. Germline V gene data show CDR1 as MDHEN and CDR2 as SYDVKM. The CDR3 region is CASILSGRAVLDEQFF. CDR3 DNA sequence: TGTGCCAGCATCCTTAGCGGGAGGGCCGTCCTTGATGAGCAGTTCTTC.

The J gene is TRBJ1-6, the V gene TRBV7-9; D is unresolved. CDR1 SEHNR and CDR2 FQNEAQ come from the germline V gene (reference sequence). The CDR3 contains 13 residues. V was shortened by 8 bases and J by 5 bases, with 10 bases between the two germline ends. CDR3 sequence: CASWEGNNSPLHF. The CDR3 region has the DNA TGTGCCAGCTGGGAGGGTAATAATTCACCCCTCCACTTT.

The chain has TRBV6-2 or TRBV6-3 and TRBJ1-1; the D is unclear. The germline V and J ends were trimmed by 6 bases and 1 base, with 9 bases remaining between them. The CDR3 is made up of 13 amino acids. From germline, CDR1 is MNHEY and CDR2 SVGEGT. The CDR3 coding sequence is TGTGCCAGCAGCGAAGACAAGAACACTGAAGCTTTCTTT. This sequence encodes CASSEDKNTEAFF.

V usage is TRBV10-3 and J usage is TRBJ2-1, with D possibly being TRBD2 (5 bases). V was shortened by 9 bases and J by 0 bases, with 12 bases between the two germline ends. The CDR3 length is 14 residues. Germline values: CDR1 ENHRY, CDR2 SYGVKD. CDR3 amino acids: CAILYTSSYNEQFF. In nucleotides, the CDR3 is TGTGCCATACTTTATACTAGCTCCTACAATGAGCAGTTCTTC.

This chain connects TRBV4-1 to TRBJ2-2; D remains unclear. CDR1 is MGHRA and CDR2 is YSYEKL in the germline V gene. The germline V and J ends were trimmed by 5 bases and 4 bases, with 17 bases remaining between them. The CDR3 has 16 residues. The CDR3 coding sequence is TGCGCCAGCAGCGATAGGCGACATTCTCCCACCGGGGAGCTGTTTTTT. It yields the protein CASSDRRHSPTGELFF.

The gene calls are TRBV6-2 or TRBV6-3 and TRBJ1-2; 8 bases map to TRBD1. Germline loops: CDR1 MNHEY, CDR2 SVGEGT. This CDR3 comprises 14 residues. With 4 bases clipped from V and 8 bases from J, the junction kept 9 bases outside the gene matches. Here the CDR3 reads CASSWLTGEGGYTF. CDR3 nucleotide sequence: TGTGCCAGCAGTTGGTTGACAGGGGAGGGCGGCTACACCTTC.

Comment on this clone: The junction does not match germline at one end; this may be a read error. The chain has TRBV3-1 (or the pseudogene TRBV3-2) and TRBJ1-6, with D maybe TRBD1 (5 bases). CDR3 length equals 16 residues. The germline gives CDR1 LGHDT, CDR2 YNNKEL (reference sequence). CDR3 in DNA: TGTGCTAGCAGCCAAGGTCTGTGGACAACTTATTCACCCCTCCACTTT. Its translation is CASSQGLWTTYSPLHF.

The J gene is TRBJ2-2, the V gene TRBV6-4; 9 bases match TRBD2. The V segment lost 8 bases and the J segment 2 bases; nucleotides outside the gene matches: 6. CDR1 MRHNA and CDR2 SNTAGT come from the germline V gene. This CDR3 contains 15 residues. The CDR3 DNA sequence: TGTGCCAGCTCCCCTAGCGGGGTTAACACCGGGGAGCTGTTTTTT. It yields the protein CASSPSGVNTGELFF.

J is TRBJ2-1 and V is TRBV24-1, with 7 positions matching TRBD1. The CDR3 covers 13 residues. The V segment lost 6 bases and the J segment 7 bases; nucleotides outside the gene matches: 5. Germline-derived CDR1 and CDR2 are KGHDR and SFDVKD. Here the CDR3 reads CATSPEGANEQFF. The CDR3 nucleotides are TGTGCCACCAGTCCTGAGGGGGCGAATGAGCAGTTCTTC.

This rearrangement joins TRBV5-1 to TRBJ1-3; no definite D call. Trimming shortened V by 0 bases and J by 0 bases, and 7 bases separated the two germline ends. The CDR3 runs 15 residues. Germline V CDR1 and CDR2: SGHRS, YFSETQ. CDR3 protein: CASSLGANSGNTIYF. In nucleotides, the CDR3 is TGCGCCAGCAGCTTGGGGGCGAACTCTGGAAACACCATATATTTT.

The gene calls are TRBV18 and TRBJ1-2, with 11 nucleotides matching TRBD1. J gave up 1 base and V 3 bases, and 10 bases lay outside the gene matches. The germline gives CDR1 KGHSH, CDR2 LQKENI. There are 18 residues in the CDR3. CDR3 region: CASSPAGTGTGGNYGYTF. CDR3 in DNA: TGTGCCAGCTCACCGGCAGGAACCGGGACAGGGGGTAACTATGGCTACACCTTC.

This clone was seen only a few times. The J gene is TRBJ1-4, the V gene TRBV2, with 7 nucleotides matching TRBD1. The CDR3 covers 14 residues. Germline V lookup: CDR1 SNHLY, CDR2 FYNNEI. The V segment lost 6 bases and the J segment 5 bases; nucleotides outside the gene matches: 6. CDR3 protein: CASSTRGQNEKLFF. For the CDR3, the DNA is TGTGCCAGCAGCACGAGGGGGCAGAATGAAAAACTGTTTTTT.